The 14 T cell receptor beta chains below were found in one sample sequenced in a study of CD8+ T cells in alopecia areata. Extracted RNA was reverse transcribed into cDNA, the sequencing template. Measured with immunoSEQ multiplex PCR; TCRdb has only the in-frame clones, and not every one. The sample has around 200,000 clones, roughly 53% seen once. As to treatment: oral pan-JAK inhibitor, 5-10 mg twice daily. Sequencing used CD8+ T cells sorted from blood, obtained at week 24, from a patient treated with tofacitinib. These receptors were taken from a human donor with alopecia areata.

The chain recombines TRBV29-1 with TRBJ2-3; 7 bases are a match to TRBD1. Germline CDR1 and CDR2: SQVTM and ANQGSEA. This CDR3 has 15 amino acids. J was trimmed by 4 bases and V by 6 bases; bases with no gene match: 13. Here the CDR3 reads CSVQGTALGADTQYF. CDR3 coding DNA: TGCAGCGTCCAGGGGACAGCCCTCGGGGCAGATACGCAGTATTTT.

The chain is built from TRBV27 and TRBJ2-3, with D perhaps TRBD1 (5 bases). This CDR3 is built from 15 residues. V shed 5 bases and J shed 2 bases, with 14 bases lying between them. Germline CDR1 and CDR2: MNHEY and SMNVEV (reference sequence). This chain's CDR3 is CASSPNDRFTDTQYF. Here the CDR3 DNA reads TGTGCCAGCAGTCCGAACGACAGATTCACAGATACGCAGTATTTT.

This clone came up a few times. The chain is built from TRBV7-6 and TRBJ2-1; no clear D. CDR3 length: 14 residues. The V gene's germline CDR1 is SGHVS and CDR2 FNYEAQ. The germline V and J ends were trimmed by 1 base and 6 bases, with 10 bases remaining between them. The CDR3 sequence: CASSLGPNPNEQFF. CDR3 DNA sequence: TGTGCCAGCAGCTTAGGCCCAAACCCCAATGAGCAGTTCTTC.

The rearrangement joins TRBV30 to TRBJ2-3, with D uncertain. Germline assignment: CDR1 GTSNPN and CDR2 SVGIG (reference sequence). V lost 2 bases and J 0 bases, leaving 15 bases between the germline ends. The CDR3 contains 16 residues. The CDR3 sequence is CAWSSRFVSSTDTQYF. CDR3 nucleotides: TGTGCCTGGAGTTCCCGGTTCGTCTCGAGCACAGATACGCAGTATTTT. The full variable domain, its missing parts supplied by reference TRBV30 and TRBJ2-3, is SQTIHQWPATLVQPVGSPLSLECTVEGTSNPNLYWYRQAAGRGLQLLFYSVGIGQISSEVPQNLSASRPQDRQFILSSKKLLLSDSGFYLCAWSSRFVSSTDTQYFGPGTRLTVL.

This chain links TRBV7-6 with TRBJ2-1, with TRBD2 matching 7 bases. The CDR3 extends over 16 amino acids. V lost 6 bases to trimming and J lost 4 bases; unmatched junction nucleotides: 12. Germline CDR1 SGHVS, CDR2 FNYEAQ. The DNA for the CDR3 is TGTGCCAGCAGTCCCGTTGCGGGGGAGTCTTACAATGAGCAGTTCTTC. Protein: CASSPVAGESYNEQFF.

Turning to this clone: An end of the junction does not agree with germline; a read error may underlie this. The chain carries TRBV4-1 and TRBJ2-3, with 11 bases matching TRBD1. The CDR3 spans 16 residues. The germline gives CDR1 MGHRA, CDR2 YSYEKL. CDR3 amino acids: CASSPVGQGVADTRYF. For the CDR3, the DNA is TGCGCCAGCAGCCCCGTGGGACAGGGGGTCGCAGATACGCGGTATTTT.

V gene TRBV6-5 combines with J gene TRBJ2-2; 9 bases line up with TRBD1. V trimming: 4 bases; J trimming: 6 bases; junction bases outside the gene matches: 6. Germline values: CDR1 MNHEY, CDR2 SVGAGI. This CDR3 is 15 amino acids long. In nucleotides, the CDR3 is TGTGCCAGCAGTTCCCAGACAGGGGGGTCCGGGGAGCTGTTTTTT. Translated: CASSSQTGGSGELFF.

The chain links TRBV29-1 to TRBJ2-6, with D unresolved. Looked up from germline, CDR1 is SQVTM and CDR2 is ANQGSEA. CDR3 size: 12 residues. V lost 6 bases and J lost 4, with 7 bases in between. This CDR3 is CSVLTGANVLTF. The CDR3 DNA reads as TGCAGCGTCCTGACAGGGGCCAACGTCCTGACTTTC. Using reference TRBV29-1 and TRBJ2-6 for the parts outside the CDR3, the full variable domain is SAVISQKPSRDICQRGTSLTIQCQVDSQVTMMFWYRQQPGQSLTLIATANQGSEATYESGFVIDKFPISRPNLTFSTLTVSNMSPEDSSIYLCSVLTGANVLTFGAGSRLTVL.

V and J are TRBV10-3 and TRBJ2-7, with D unclear. The germline V gene has CDR1 ENHRY and CDR2 SYGVKD. The V gene lost 2 bases and the J gene lost 1 base, with 15 bases spanning the gap. There are 16 residues in the CDR3. CDR3 residues: CAISEGRNDRSYEQYF. The CDR3 region has the DNA TGTGCCATCAGTGAGGGAAGAAACGATCGATCCTACGAGCAGTACTTC.

This clone has a handful of counts. The rearrangement joins TRBV6-6 to TRBJ2-7; D not certain. The CDR3 covers 11 residues. Germline values: CDR1 MNHNY, CDR2 SVGAGI (reference sequence). The germline V and J ends were trimmed by 10 bases and 2 bases, with 9 bases remaining between them. CDR3: CATSRAYEQYF. DNA for the CDR3: TGTGCCACCTCCCGGGCCTACGAGCAGTACTTC.

The V gene is TRBV30, the J gene TRBJ2-1; 7 nucleotides line up with TRBD1. From germline, CDR1 is GTSNPN and CDR2 SVGIG (reference sequence). There are 16 residues in the CDR3. The ends lost 4 bases at V and 7 bases at J; junction bases unmatched: 16. The DNA for the CDR3 is TGTGCCTGGACAGAGAGTGACAGGGAGACGTTAAATGAGCAGTTCTTC. Its translation: CAWTESDRETLNEQFF.

The chain uses TRBV28 and TRBJ2-7; TRBD1 matches at 7 bases. The V gene's germline CDR1 is MDHEN and CDR2 SYDVKM. V lost 2 bases, J lost 0 bases, and 4 bases stayed unmatched. The CDR3 spans 15 residues. The DNA for the CDR3 is TGTGCCAGCAGTTTAGGCAGGGACAGCTCCTACGAGCAGTACTTC. Translation: CASSLGRDSSYEQYF.

The chain recombines TRBV30 with TRBJ2-2, with D unresolved. V lost 0 bases and J 10 bases, leaving 9 bases between the germline ends. This CDR3 region has 12 residues. The germline CDR1 and CDR2 sequences are GTSNPN and SVGIG (reference sequence). The CDR3 protein is CAWSVGFEELFF. DNA of the CDR3: TGTGCCTGGAGTGTTGGGTTCGAGGAGCTGTTTTTT.

This chain uses TRBV5-1 with TRBJ2-3; a possible D gene is TRBD2 (5 bases). CDR1 SGHRS and CDR2 YFSETQ come from the germline V gene. Trimming cost V 7 bases and J 3 bases, with 6 bases left between them. CDR3 size: 11 residues. CDR3 DNA: TGCGCCAGCGGAGGAACAGATACGCAGTATTTT. Protein: CASGGTDTQYF.